Sequencing of this TCR beta chain was carried out in a study of shared clonotypes between healthy human individuals. Assay: immunoSEQ multiplex PCR; the TCRdb copy retains only in-frame clones and omits some. The sample lists roughly 2,300,000 clones, roughly 90% occurring once. CDR1 LNHDA and CDR2 SQIVND come from the germline V gene (reference sequence). CDR3 length: 15 residues. V trimming: 1 base; J trimming: 10 bases; junction bases outside the gene matches: 5. Donors had no recently reported acute infections or vaccinations and were HIV-negative. What was sequenced was naive CD4+ T cells from PBMCs. Subset specified: CD45RA+ positively selected. The sequence was collected from a man in his late teens or twenties in good health. Some clones in this sample may be carry-over from other donors' samples. This sequence joins TRBV19 and TRBJ1-6, with TRBD1 matching over 9 bases. CDR3 nucleotides: TGTGCCAGTAGTATAGCTCGGACAGGGGAATCACCCCTCCACTTT. It codes for CASSIARTGESPLHF.